Listed below are T cell receptor beta chains from one sample, sequenced in a study of blood T cells in healthy people across ages. TCRdb re-called the 5' RACE reads with MiXCR, one entry per CDR3 protein. Of 700,000 to 850,000 distinct CDR3 sequences listed, roughly 35% are singletons. Specimen: blood. These receptor sequences come from a man aged 18 to 29 in good health. The CDR3 runs from the conserved cysteine through the conserved F or W. Fields, in order: V gene, J gene, clone size, D gene, CDR3 DNA, CDR3 protein. The D gene is left open where the match is weak. Only part of the rows carry a size: once, few, many, or a class if the clone is expanded.

TRBV20-1	TRBJ2-7	NA	TRBD2	TGCAGTGCTAGAGGGTCGAGCGGGGATTACTACGAGCAGTACTTC	CSARGSSGDYYEQYF
TRBV12-3/TRBV12-4	TRBJ1-2	NA	TRBD1	TGTGCCAGCAGTCTGGGACAGGGGGTTCTCTATGGCTACACCTTC	CASSLGQGVLYGYTF
TRBV30	TRBJ1-2	NA	TRBD1	TGTGCCTGGAGTAAACAGGGGGCGCCTAACTATGGCCACACCTTC	CAWSKQGAPNYGHTF
TRBV9	TRBJ1-4	NA	NA	TGTGCCAGCAGCCGTGCGGGGGGTTATGAAAAACTGTTTTTT	CASSRAGGYEKLFF
TRBV9	TRBJ2-5	few	NA	TGTGCCAGCAGCGTAGAGGCGGGGGCCCAAGAGACCCAGTACTTC	CASSVEAGAQETQYF
TRBV29-1	TRBJ1-1	NA	NA	TGCAGCGGGCTACAGGACAAGAACACTGAAGCTTTCTTT	CSGLQDKNTEAFF
TRBV5-1	TRBJ1-4	NA	NA	TGCGCCAGCAGCCTAAACCCAGGAGAGAATGAAAAACTGTTTTTT	CASSLNPGENEKLFF
TRBV28	TRBJ1-5	few	TRBD1	TGTGCCAGCAGATCCGGGACAGGGGATTTAGGCAATCAGCCCCAGCATTTT	CASRSGTGDLGNQPQHF
TRBV11-2	TRBJ2-5	medium-sized	NA	TGTGCCAGCAGCTTATATGGGGGCCCCCAAGAGACCCAGTACTTC	CASSLYGGPQETQYF
TRBV2	TRBJ1-1	NA	TRBD1	TGTGCCAGCAATCCGGGACAGCGCGCTGAAGCTTTCTTT	CASNPGQRAEAFF
TRBV7-7	TRBJ2-7	NA	TRBD2	TGTGCTAGCAGCCCAAGGGCGGGGGGTAGTGAGCAGTACTTC	CASSPRAGGSEQYF
TRBV9	TRBJ1-2	many	NA	TGTGCCAGCAGCGTAGCTGGTGGAGGCTATGGCTACACCTTC	CASSVAGGGYGYTF
TRBV7-2	TRBJ2-7	NA	TRBD2	TGTGCCAGCAGCTTAGTAGCGGGGGAGACCTACGAGCAGTACTTC	CASSLVAGETYEQYF
TRBV3-1	TRBJ2-3	few	NA	TGTGCCAGCAGCCAAGATTTGGTCCTCACAGATACGCAGTATTTT	CASSQDLVLTDTQYF
TRBV12-3/TRBV12-4	TRBJ2-3	NA	NA	TGTGCCAGCAGTTTGGGGGGCCCCGTGGATACGCAGTATTTT	CASSLGGPVDTQYF
TRBV7-3	TRBJ1-6	NA	NA	TGTGCCAGCAGCACTGACGGCGTCCATTCACCCCTCCACTTT	CASSTDGVHSPLHF
TRBV11-2	TRBJ2-5	few	NA	TGTGCCAGCAGCCCCGGGACCCCCGGGACCCAGTACTTC	CASSPGTPGTQYF
TRBV7-9	TRBJ1-1	NA	TRBD1	TGTGCGACAGGGGAAGCTTTCTTT	CATGEAFF
TRBV11-2	TRBJ2-3	NA	NA	TGTGCCAGCAGCTCCCCGGACAGTAGGATGAATACGCAGTATTTT	CASSSPDSRMNTQYF
TRBV28	TRBJ2-7	NA	NA	TGTGCCAGCAGCCCCCCGAGCAGATACAATGAGCAGTACTTC	CASSPPSRYNEQYF
TRBV2	TRBJ1-2	many	NA	TGTGCCAGCAGTGTGTCGCAGGGAATAAGCTATGGCTACACCTTC	CASSVSQGISYGYTF
TRBV29-1	TRBJ1-1	NA	NA	TGCAGCGTGGCGGGGATACAGGGTGAAGGAGGAACTGAAGCTTTCTTT	CSVAGIQGEGGTEAFF